What follows are 3 T cell receptor beta chains derived from one specimen sequenced in a study of T cell responses to AZD1222 COVID-19 vaccine. Generated by immunoSEQ multiplex PCR, the TCRdb table keeps only in-frame clones and is missing some. The sample yields about 120,000 clones, about 93% seen once. This specimen consisted of peripheral blood, obtained 28 days after the second AZD1222 dose. All receptors come from an adult who received the AZD1222 COVID-19 vaccine.

The chain recombines TRBV19 with TRBJ2-1; possibly TRBD1 for D (5 bases). V lost 7 bases, J lost 4 bases, and 23 bases lay in between. Germline CDR1 and CDR2: LNHDA and SQIVND (reference sequence). CDR3 length: 17 amino acids. CDR3 amino acids: CASTVGHRVLKYNEQFF. The CDR3 DNA reads as TGTGCCAGTACTGTCGGACACCGGGTACTAAAGTACAATGAGCAGTTCTTC.

The chain joins TRBV4-3 to TRBJ2-7; 9 positions agree with TRBD2. This CDR3 region has 15 residues. J gave up 2 bases and V 1 base, and 3 bases lay outside the gene matches. Germline V gene sequence: CDR1 LGHNA, CDR2 YSLEER. The CDR3 is CASSQGASGTYEQYF. The CDR3 DNA is TGCGCCAGCAGCCAAGGGGCTAGCGGGACCTACGAGCAGTACTTC.

The rearrangement uses TRBV25-1 and TRBJ2-7; no clear D. V gave up 6 bases and J gave up 5 bases, with 11 bases separating them. The germline gives CDR1 MGHDK, CDR2 SYGVNS. The CDR3 consists of 12 residues. Written as DNA, the CDR3 is TGTGCCAGCAGGGTGGCTACGGACGAGCAGTACTTC. Translation: CASRVATDEQYF.